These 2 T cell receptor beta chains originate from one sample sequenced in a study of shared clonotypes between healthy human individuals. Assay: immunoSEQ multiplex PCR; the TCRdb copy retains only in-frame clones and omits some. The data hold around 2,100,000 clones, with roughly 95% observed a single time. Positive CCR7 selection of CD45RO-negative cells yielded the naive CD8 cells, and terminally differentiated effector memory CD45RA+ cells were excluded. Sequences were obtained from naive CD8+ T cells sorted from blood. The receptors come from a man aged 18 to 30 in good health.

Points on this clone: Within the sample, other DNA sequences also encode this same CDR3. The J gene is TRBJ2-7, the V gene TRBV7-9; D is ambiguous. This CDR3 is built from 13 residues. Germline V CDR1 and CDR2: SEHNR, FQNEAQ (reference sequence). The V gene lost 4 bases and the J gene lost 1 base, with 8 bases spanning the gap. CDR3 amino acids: CASSSPTSYEQYF. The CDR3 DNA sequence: TGTGCCAGCAGCTCGCCAACATCCTACGAGCAGTACTTC. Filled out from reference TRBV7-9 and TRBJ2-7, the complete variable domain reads DTGVSQNPRHKITKRGQNVTFRCDPISEHNRLYWYRQTLGQGPEFLTYFQNEAQLEKSRLLSDRFSAERPKGSFSTLEIQRTEQGDSAMYLCASSSPTSYEQYFGPGTRLTVT.

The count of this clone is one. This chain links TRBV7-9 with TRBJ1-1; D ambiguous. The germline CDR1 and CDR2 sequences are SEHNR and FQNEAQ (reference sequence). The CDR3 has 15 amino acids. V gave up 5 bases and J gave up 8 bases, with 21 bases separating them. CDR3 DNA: TGTGCCAGCAGCCAAGCCGGGGTGGGAGTGAGGGAAGCTTTCTTT. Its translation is CASSQAGVGVREAFF.